This T cell receptor beta chain was captured in a study of blood T cell repertoires in COVID-19. Study information: Collection of acute and convalescent COVID-19 samples took place in the United States, Italy and Spain. The cDNA or gDNA used as material had been derived from T cells, B-cell-depleted T cells, or PBMCs.

As originally analysed: For nucleated cells, counts were estimated from reference gene primer amplification. Using immunoSEQ multiplex PCR, the repertoire was profiled, and TCRdb retains in-frame clones only, with some absent. V and J calls plus clone size are reproduced from that table; the DNA served to infer D and trimming. Of some 150,000 clones listed, approximately 88% are singletons. The CDR3 runs 13 residues. Germline loops: CDR1 SGHRS, CDR2 YFSETQ. Trimming removed 5 bases at V and 14 bases at J, with 19 bases between. The source material was peripheral blood. The clonotype was recovered from a woman aged 50 to 60 with acute or convalescent COVID-19. This rearrangement joins TRBV5-1 to TRBJ1-4; weak D call: TRBD1 (6 bases). The CDR3 sequence: CASSLTGFERLFF. CDR3 coding DNA: TGCGCCAGCAGTTTAACAGGGTTTGAGCGGCTGTTTTTT.